This TCR beta chain was obtained from a study of blood T cell repertoires in COVID-19. Background on the study: Researchers got acute and convalescent COVID-19 samples from the United States, Italy and Spain. Sources were T cells, B-cell-depleted T cells, or PBMCs; the material itself was cDNA or gDNA.

Study members were between about 18 and 95 years old and lived in 24 US regions. Categorization into cohorts depended on clinical history that participants reported. Germline CDR1 is LNHDA and CDR2 is SQIVND (reference sequence). The CDR3 consists of 12 residues. V lost 8 bases and J lost 4; bases outside the gene matches: 3. Sequencing used immunoSEQ multiplex PCR; TCRdb keeps in-frame clones, though not all of them. Of around 200,000 clones listed, nearly 90% are singletons. The TCR comes from a woman aged 40 to 50 with acute COVID-19. The rearrangement links TRBV19 to TRBJ1-2, with 8 bases fitting TRBD1. Sequenced material: PBMCs or T cells enriched from blood (not recorded which). CDR3 DNA: TGTGCCAGTGATGACAGGGGCTATGGCTACACCTTC. Protein: CASDDRGYGYTF.